Each of the 29 T cell receptor beta chains below was sequenced from the same sample in a study of blood T cell repertoires in COVID-19. Clones were sequenced by immunoSEQ multiplex PCR, and TCRdb holds only the in-frame ones, with some missing. Of almost 95,000 clones listed, 80% to 85% are singletons. Sample: peripheral blood. Source of these receptors: a man aged 55 to 70 with acute or convalescent COVID-19.

This chain joins TRBV2 and TRBJ1-2; 7 nucleotides match TRBD1. V lost 8 bases to trimming and J lost 8 bases; unmatched junction nucleotides: 14. Per the germline V gene, CDR1 is SNHLY and CDR2 is FYNNEI. The CDR3 sequence is 14 residues long. This CDR3 reads CASGGGSLGGGYTF. The CDR3 DNA is TGTGCCAGCGGAGGGGGCAGCCTTGGCGGGGGCTACACCTTC.

V and J are TRBV6-5 and TRBJ1-5, with D maybe TRBD1 (5 bases). The CDR3 runs to 14 residues. V shed 5 bases and J shed 1 base, with 9 bases lying between them. The germline gives CDR1 MNHEY, CDR2 SVGAGI. The CDR3 loop reads CASSTTVSNQPQHF. DNA of the CDR3: TGTGCCAGCAGTACGACAGTAAGCAATCAGCCCCAGCATTTT.

V usage is TRBV6-5 and J usage is TRBJ1-5; 10 bases line up with TRBD1. The germline gives CDR1 MNHEY, CDR2 SVGAGI. The CDR3 extends over 14 amino acids. V gave up 2 bases and J gave up 5 bases; unmatched junction bases: 0. CDR3 DNA sequence: TGTGCCAGCAGTTACGGGACAGGGGATCAGCCCCAGCATTTT. This sequence encodes CASSYGTGDQPQHF.

This clone was seen more than once but under ten times. The CDR3 sequence is CASSRQGLAGSTDTQYF. In DNA, the CDR3 is TGTGCCAGCAGCCGTCAGGGACTAGCGGGGAGCACAGATACGCAGTATTTT. The rearrangement links TRBV7-3 to TRBJ2-3; 13 bases match TRBD2. With 5 bases clipped from V and 0 bases from J, the junction kept 5 bases outside the gene matches. Germline CDR1 is SGHTA and CDR2 is FQGTGA. This CDR3 comprises 17 residues.

The chain joins TRBV6-2 or TRBV6-3 to TRBJ2-2; no firm D call. The V gene lost 6 bases and the J gene lost 6 bases, with 8 bases spanning the gap. Germline values: CDR1 MNHEY, CDR2 SVGEGT. This CDR3 contains 12 residues. CDR3 amino acids: CASSVSPGELFF. For the CDR3, the DNA is TGTGCCAGCAGCGTCAGTCCCGGGGAGCTGTTTTTT.

This chain joins TRBV2 and TRBJ1-5, with D tentatively TRBD1 (5 bases). V lost 8 bases to trimming and J lost 0 bases, with 11 bases between them. Germline-derived CDR1 and CDR2 are SNHLY and FYNNEI. The CDR3 contains 14 residues. The DNA of the CDR3 is TGTGCCAGCCGCGGCGGGACTAGCAATCAGCCCCAGCATTTT. It yields the protein CASRGGTSNQPQHF.

The chain is built from TRBV6-5 and TRBJ1-1; the D gene is possibly TRBD1 (5 bases). V dropped 0 bases and J dropped 3 bases, with 11 bases sitting between them. This CDR3 contains 15 residues. Germline CDR1 is MNHEY and CDR2 is SVGAGI. The CDR3 spells CASSYSVGGDTEAFF. For the CDR3, the DNA is TGTGCCAGCAGTTACTCGGTGGGGGGTGACACTGAAGCTTTCTTT.

V gene TRBV29-1 combines with J gene TRBJ1-5; unclear D gene. This CDR3 is 17 amino acids long. CDR1 SQVTM and CDR2 ANQGSEA come from the germline V gene. With 3 bases removed from V and 0 bases from J, the gap between germline ends came to 18 bases. The DNA of the CDR3 is TGCAGCGTTGACCCCCGGGGAGGGTTGCGTAGCAATCAGCCCCAGCATTTT. It translates to CSVDPRGGLRSNQPQHF.

The DNA for the CDR3 is TGCGCCAGCAGCCCCGACAGGGCTCGGGAATATGGCTACACCTTC. It encodes CASSPDRAREYGYTF. The chain carries TRBV5-1 and TRBJ1-2, with TRBD1 matching over 7 bases. Germline assignment: CDR1 SGHRS and CDR2 YFSETQ. This CDR3 contains 15 residues. V lost 4 bases, J lost 5 bases, and 11 bases stayed unmatched.

V is TRBV10-3 and J is TRBJ1-5; maybe TRBD1 (5 bases). V lost 4 bases, J lost 3 bases, and 7 bases lay in between. The CDR3 has 13 residues. Germline values: CDR1 ENHRY, CDR2 SYGVKD. CDR3 sequence reads: CAISGQNNQPQHF. The CDR3, as DNA: TGTGCCATCAGTGGACAGAACAATCAGCCCCAGCATTTT.

The chain combines TRBV7-2 with TRBJ2-3; 8 bases line up with TRBD1. This CDR3 is built from 15 residues. V lost 6 bases to trimming and J lost 0 bases; unmatched junction nucleotides: 5. Germline V gives CDR1 SGHTA, CDR2 FQGNSA. The CDR3 reads CASSSGGPSTDTQYF. The CDR3 DNA reads TGTGCCAGCAGTTCAGGGGGCCCTAGCACAGATACGCAGTATTTT.

V gene TRBV6-5 combines with J gene TRBJ1-2; D ambiguous. The ends were cut back, 2 bases at V and 4 bases at J, with 8 bases in the middle. This CDR3 has 13 amino acids. The germline V gene has CDR1 MNHEY and CDR2 SVGAGI. The CDR3 sequence is CASSYEGTYGYTF. The CDR3 region has the DNA TGTGCCAGCAGTTACGAGGGAACCTATGGCTACACCTTC.

The gene calls are TRBV24-1 and TRBJ2-1; 8 positions match TRBD2. CDR3 length: 13 residues. The V gene end was trimmed by 9 bases and the J gene end by 5 bases; junction bases not matched to a gene: 5. Per the germline V gene, CDR1 is KGHDR and CDR2 is SFDVKD. The CDR3 protein is CATQRGPNNEQFF. The CDR3 DNA is TGTGCCACCCAGCGGGGGCCGAACAATGAGCAGTTCTTC.

Only a few counts were recorded for this clone. The chain couples TRBV6-5 to TRBJ2-1, with D maybe TRBD1 (6 bases). V was shortened by 8 bases and J by 9 bases, with 14 bases between the two germline ends. This CDR3 has 12 amino acids. CDR1 is MNHEY and CDR2 is SVGAGI in the germline V gene. For the CDR3, the DNA is TGTGCCAGCCGCCTCTTAGGGGGTGAGCAGTTCTTC. This gives the protein CASRLLGGEQFF.

This clone was seen just once. The rearrangement joins TRBV19 to TRBJ2-1; 13 positions agree with TRBD2. This CDR3 region has 13 residues. The germline gives CDR1 LNHDA, CDR2 SQIVND (reference sequence). Trimming removed 8 bases from V and 8 bases from J; junction bases left unmatched: 3. CDR3 amino acids: CASRTSGGHEQFF. The CDR3 region has the DNA TGTGCCAGTCGGACTAGCGGGGGTCATGAGCAGTTCTTC.

This clone came up a few times. The chain couples TRBV5-4 to TRBJ1-2, with D possibly TRBD1 on 6 matching bases. This CDR3 region has 16 residues. The V gene lost 3 bases and the J gene lost 4 bases, with 19 bases spanning the gap. The V gene's germline CDR1 is SGHNT and CDR2 YYREEE (reference sequence). Written as DNA, the CDR3 is TGTGCCAGCAGCTCCCAGGGACAAGGAGCCCTCTATGGCTACACCTTC. Translating it yields CASSSQGQGALYGYTF.

The chain is built from TRBV20-1 and TRBJ1-2; no reliable D call. The CDR3 sequence is 13 residues long. CDR1 and CDR2 (germline): DFQATT, SNEGSKA (reference sequence). Trimming left V 6 bases short and J 8 bases short, with 19 bases between. The CDR3 loop reads CSASDPYGKGYTF. CDR3 DNA: TGCAGTGCCAGTGACCCCTACGGGAAAGGCTACACCTTC.

V and J are TRBV18 and TRBJ2-3, with D uncertain. Looked up from germline, CDR1 is KGHSH and CDR2 is LQKENI. CDR3 length: 13 residues. V lost 3 bases, J lost 6 bases, and 10 bases lay in between. CDR3 in DNA: TGTGCCAGCTCACCCTATGTGTGGGATACGCAGTATTTT. Residues: CASSPYVWDTQYF.

In its sample, this clone was seen once. The chain joins TRBV25-1 to TRBJ1-2; TRBD1 might be the D (5 bases). CDR1 and CDR2 from the germline V gene are MGHDK and SYGVNS. V lost 5 bases, J lost 5 bases, and 15 bases lay in between. The CDR3 has 14 amino acids. DNA of the CDR3: TGTGCCAGCAGTAGGACGGGGCGGGAATATGGCTACACCTTC. Translating gives CASSRTGREYGYTF.

The genes are TRBV19 and TRBJ2-2; 7 bases line up with TRBD1. This CDR3 is 16 amino acids long. The germline gives CDR1 LNHDA, CDR2 SQIVND (reference sequence). J was trimmed by 1 base and V by 5 bases; bases with no gene match: 7. In DNA form, the CDR3 reads TGTGCCAGTAGTGGCAGACAGGGAAAGAACACCGGGGAGCTGTTTTTT. As protein: CASSGRQGKNTGELFF.

The CDR3 protein is CSARGTGRPYTF. The CDR3, as DNA: TGCAGCGCACGGGGGACAGGGAGGCCCTACACCTTC. The V and J genes are TRBV29-1 and TRBJ1-2; 9 bases agree with TRBD1. The CDR3 extends over 12 amino acids. Unmatched junction bases numbered 10, after V lost 7 bases and J lost 10 bases. CDR1 is SQVTM and CDR2 is ANQGSEA in the germline V gene.

V is TRBV6-5 and J is TRBJ1-3, with TRBD1 as a possible D gene (5 bases). The CDR3 spans 14 residues. Germline CDR1 is MNHEY and CDR2 is SVGAGI. V lost 7 bases, J lost 4 bases, and 14 bases lay in between. CDR3 in amino acids: CASTYGQGGNTIYF. DNA of the CDR3: TGTGCCAGCACCTACGGGCAGGGCGGAAACACCATATATTTT.

This clone came up a few times. The rearrangement links TRBV10-1 to TRBJ2-2; no clear D. V was pared by 7 bases and J by 1 base, with 7 bases between. CDR3 length equals 13 residues. From germline, CDR1 is WNHNN and CDR2 SYGVQD (reference sequence). CDR3 DNA sequence: TGCGCCAGCACCACGGGGAACACCGGGGAGCTGTTTTTT. It specifies CASTTGNTGELFF.

J is TRBJ1-5 and V is TRBV30, with 8 bases identical to TRBD1. Germline V gives CDR1 GTSNPN, CDR2 SVGIG (reference sequence). J was trimmed by 0 bases and V by 5 bases; bases with no gene match: 15. This CDR3 is built from 18 residues. The DNA of the CDR3 is TGTGCCTGGGCAAAGCGACAGGGGATGGGGTATAGCAATCAGCCCCAGCATTTT. Encoded protein: CAWAKRQGMGYSNQPQHF.

The gene calls are TRBV5-1 and TRBJ2-1; possible D gene TRBD2, 6 bases. The CDR3 spans 13 residues. Germline V lookup: CDR1 SGHRS, CDR2 YFSETQ. V lost 4 bases and J 4 bases, leaving 9 bases between the germline ends. The CDR3 coding sequence is TGCGCCAGCAGCCGTGGGACTTACAATGAGCAGTTCTTC. Protein: CASSRGTYNEQFF.

This sequence joins TRBV7-8 and TRBJ2-1; TRBD2 agrees at 8 bases. CDR1 is SGHVS, CDR2 FQNEAQ, per germline. J lost 0 bases, V lost 5 bases, and 6 bases had no gene match. This CDR3 is built from 16 residues. CDR3 DNA: TGTGCCAGCAGCCCCCGACTAGCGTTCTCCTACAATGAGCAGTTCTTC. Translation: CASSPRLAFSYNEQFF.

This clone was picked up a small number of times. The chain has TRBV9 and TRBJ1-6, with D possibly being TRBD1 (5 bases). Trimming cost V 0 bases and J 10 bases, with 11 bases left between them. CDR3 size: 14 residues. The V gene's germline CDR1 is SGDLS and CDR2 YYNGEE. CDR3 DNA sequence: TGTGCCAGCAGCGTAGCCGGGCAGGGCTCACCCCTCCACTTT. Translated, it gives CASSVAGQGSPLHF. The full variable domain, rest sourced from reference TRBV9 and TRBJ1-6, is DSGVTQTPKHLITATGQRVTLRCSPRSGDLSVYWYQQSLDQGLQFLIQYYNGEERAKGNILERFSAQQFPDLHSELNLSSLELGDSALYFCASSVAGQGSPLHFGNGTRLTVT.

This chain uses TRBV30 with TRBJ1-4; D is perhaps TRBD1 (5 bases). Between the trimmed V and J ends, which lost 4 bases and 4 bases, there was a span of 13 bases. In germline, CDR1 is GTSNPN, CDR2 SVGIG (reference sequence). The CDR3 extends over 14 amino acids. The CDR3 sequence: CAWTSRGINEKLFF. CDR3 nucleotide sequence: TGTGCCTGGACCTCCCGGGGGATTAATGAAAAACTGTTTTTT. Using reference TRBV30 and TRBJ1-4 for the parts outside the CDR3, the full variable domain is SQTIHQWPATLVQPVGSPLSLECTVEGTSNPNLYWYRQAAGRGLQLLFYSVGIGQISSEVPQNLSASRPQDRQFILSSKKLLLSDSGFYLCAWTSRGINEKLFFGSGTQLSVL.

The J gene is TRBJ1-6, the V gene TRBV2; 7 bases map to TRBD1. With 7 bases clipped from V and 10 bases from J, the junction kept 10 bases outside the gene matches. CDR3 length: 14 residues. Per germline, CDR1 SNHLY and CDR2 FYNNEI. The CDR3 loop is CASTLTTGSSPLHF. In DNA, the CDR3 is TGTGCCAGCACGCTAACGACAGGGAGCTCACCCCTCCACTTT.